These 12 T cell receptor beta chains were all obtained from the same sample, sequenced in a study of T cell clonotyping in hematopoietic cell transplantation. Sequencing used immunoSEQ multiplex PCR; TCRdb keeps in-frame clones, though not all of them. Among roughly 27,000 clones, more than 90% were seen once, and the ten largest hold over 1.2%. Sequenced material: peripheral blood mononuclear cells. Every receptor here comes from a man aged 50 or older in good health. Some clones in this sample may be carry-over from other donors' samples.

V is TRBV25-1 and J is TRBJ2-7; D is unresolved. This CDR3 comprises 15 residues. The germline CDR1 and CDR2 sequences are MGHDK and SYGVNS. V gave up 2 bases and J gave up 4 bases, with 15 bases separating them. In DNA, the CDR3 is TGTGCCAGCAGTGAACAGCCAAATAGCAGTTACGAGCAGTACTTC. Its protein is CASSEQPNSSYEQYF.

CDR3 in amino acids: CAISEGTGINYGYTF. CDR3 DNA: TGTGCCATCAGTGAAGGGACAGGGATTAACTATGGCTACACCTTC. The gene calls are TRBV10-3 and TRBJ1-2, with 9 nucleotides matching TRBD1. CDR3 length: 15 amino acids. Germline CDR1 ENHRY, CDR2 SYGVKD. Trimming cost V 3 bases and J 1 base; bases outside gene matches: 3.

DNA for the CDR3: TGTGCCAGCTTTAAGCAGTTAAATTCACCCCTCCACTTT. It translates to CASFKQLNSPLHF. The chain links TRBV6-6 to TRBJ1-6; no reliable D call. The CDR3 is made up of 13 amino acids. V was shortened by 8 bases and J by 7 bases, with 12 bases between the two germline ends. Germline V gives CDR1 MNHNY, CDR2 SVGAGI (reference sequence).

This chain uses TRBV7-2 with TRBJ1-3; D unclear. The CDR3 spans 13 residues. Germline V CDR1 and CDR2: SGHTA, FQGNSA. Between the trimmed V and J ends, which lost 4 bases and 3 bases, there was a span of 7 bases. CDR3 amino acids: CASSSTDGNTIYF. Here the CDR3 DNA reads TGTGCCAGCAGCTCGACGGATGGAAACACCATATATTTT.

The V gene is TRBV2, the J gene TRBJ1-1; D unresolved. V lost 7 bases to trimming and J lost 3 bases, with 6 bases between them. In germline, CDR1 is SNHLY, CDR2 FYNNEI. This CDR3 comprises 11 residues. The CDR3: CASTTDTEAFF. The CDR3 DNA reads TGTGCCAGCACCACCGACACTGAAGCTTTCTTT.

The chain uses TRBV7-9 and TRBJ1-6; D ambiguous. This CDR3 spans 16 amino acids. V was clipped by 4 bases and J by 6 bases, with 16 bases between them. Per the germline V gene, CDR1 is SEHNR and CDR2 is FQNEAQ (reference sequence). CDR3 nucleotide sequence: TGTGCCAGCAGCTCGACCAACCGAGAGATTAATTCACCCCTCCACTTT. Its translation: CASSSTNREINSPLHF. The variable domain in full, with the rest retrieved from reference TRBV7-9 and TRBJ1-6, is DTGVSQNPRHKITKRGQNVTFRCDPISEHNRLYWYRQTLGQGPEFLTYFQNEAQLEKSRLLSDRFSAERPKGSFSTLEIQRTEQGDSAMYLCASSSTNREINSPLHFGNGTRLTVT.

The V gene is TRBV25-1, the J gene TRBJ1-6; D is unresolved. V lost 2 bases to trimming and J lost 10 bases, with 12 bases between them. There are 14 residues in the CDR3. The germline V gene has CDR1 MGHDK and CDR2 SYGVNS. CDR3 sequence: CASSEPSHSSPLHF. The CDR3, as DNA: TGTGCCAGCAGTGAACCGAGTCACTCATCACCCCTCCACTTT.

The chain recombines TRBV6-5 with TRBJ1-1; D gene unclear. Germline V CDR1 and CDR2: MNHEY, SVGAGI. CDR3 length: 13 amino acids. Trimming stripped 2 bases from V and 2 bases from J, with 6 bases between. The DNA of the CDR3 is TGTGCCAGCAGTTACATAGGAAACACTGAAGCTTTCTTT. Translating gives CASSYIGNTEAFF.

The chain carries TRBV5-1 and TRBJ1-4; a weak D match, TRBD1 (6 bases). The CDR3 covers 17 residues. CDR1 is SGHRS and CDR2 is YFSETQ in the germline V gene. V was trimmed by 0 bases and J by 5 bases, leaving 17 bases between them. CDR3 sequence: CASSLAGALGQNEKLFF. The CDR3 coding sequence is TGCGCCAGCAGCTTGGCAGGGGCTTTAGGCCAAAATGAAAAACTGTTTTTT.

The genes are TRBV7-8 and TRBJ2-3; TRBD2 matches 11 bases. Trimming removed 5 bases from V and 2 bases from J; junction bases left unmatched: 9. Germline values: CDR1 SGHVS, CDR2 FQNEAQ. This CDR3 is 17 amino acids long. CDR3 region: CASSELLLAGVTDTQYF. The CDR3 region has the DNA TGTGCCAGCAGCGAACTCCTACTAGCGGGGGTCACAGATACGCAGTATTTT.

This clone appeared a single time. This sequence joins TRBV14 and TRBJ2-3; 8 bases fit TRBD2. The CDR3 contains 14 residues. The V gene end was trimmed by 4 bases and the J gene end by 3 bases; junction bases not matched to a gene: 3. Per the germline V gene, CDR1 is SGHDN and CDR2 is FVKESK. As DNA, the CDR3 is TGTGCCAGCAGCCGGGTAGCGGGGACAGATACGCAGTATTTT. Protein sequence: CASSRVAGTDTQYF.

This chain's CDR3 is CAWKAVTTEAFF. In nucleotides, the CDR3 is TGTGCCTGGAAGGCGGTGACCACTGAAGCTTTCTTT. The V and J genes are TRBV30 and TRBJ1-1; no firm D call. The CDR3 has 12 amino acids. Trimming pared 4 bases from V and 4 bases from J, leaving 10 bases between. Germline CDR1 and CDR2: GTSNPN and SVGIG (reference sequence).